The 12 T cell receptor beta chains listed next were all sequenced from one sample in a study of identical twins. MiXCR was run by TCRdb on the 5' RACE reads, yielding one entry per CDR3 protein. Here the sample spans roughly 690,000 distinct CDR3 sequences, less than 25% being singletons. This sample also appeared in a second study, on T cells expressing NK-cell markers.

Sequenced input: PBMCs. These receptors were obtained from a woman younger than 35 in good health.

V is TRBV12-3 or TRBV12-4 and J is TRBJ2-1, with D possibly TRBD2 on 6 matching bases. The germline V and J ends were trimmed by 8 bases and 8 bases, with 16 bases remaining between them. The CDR3 is 13 amino acids. The CDR3 reads CASGGKGGYEQFF. CDR3 bases: TGTGCCAGCGGGGGGAAGGGTGGTTATGAGCAGTTCTTC.

This clonotype turned up a few times. The CDR3 DNA sequence: TGCAGTGCTAGAGAGGGAAGCTCTGGAAACACCATATATTTT. Translating it yields CSAREGSSGNTIYF. The chain carries TRBV20-1 and TRBJ1-3; D remains ambiguous. The length of the CDR3 is 14 residues. Deletions cut 0 bases from V and 0 bases from J, with 6 bases between. Germline values: CDR1 DFQATT, CDR2 SNEGSKA (reference sequence).

This clonotype was detected only a few times. The J gene is TRBJ2-3, the V gene TRBV7-2, with D unclear. The germline V and J ends were trimmed by 5 bases and 0 bases, with 9 bases remaining between them. The CDR3 is made up of 14 amino acids. Per the germline V gene, CDR1 is SGHTA and CDR2 is FQGNSA. CDR3 region: CASSNLESTDTQYF. The CDR3 region has the DNA TGTGCCAGCAGCAACCTGGAGAGCACAGATACGCAGTATTTT.

The V call is TRBV7-9, the J call TRBJ2-1; the match to TRBD1 covers 7 bases. The CDR3 is made up of 15 amino acids. Germline CDR1 and CDR2: SEHNR and FQNEAQ (reference sequence). V lost 5 bases and J lost 2; bases outside the gene matches: 6. The CDR3, as DNA: TGTGCCAGCAGCCCCTATGACAGGGCCTACAATGAGCAGTTCTTC. Translation gives CASSPYDRAYNEQFF.

This clonotype has only a few counts. The chain couples TRBV20-1 to TRBJ1-2; tentatively, D is TRBD1 (5 bases). The CDR3 consists of 12 residues. The germline CDR1 and CDR2 sequences are DFQATT and SNEGSKA (reference sequence). V was cut by 6 bases and J by 8 bases, with 16 bases left in between. The CDR3: CSAVRTFGGYTF. The CDR3 DNA is TGCAGTGCCGTAAGGACATTCGGGGGCTACACCTTC.

V usage is TRBV5-5 and J usage is TRBJ2-5; D may be TRBD2 (5 bases). CDR1 and CDR2 (germline): SGHKS, YYEKEE (reference sequence). The V gene lost 1 base and the J gene lost 7 bases, with 11 bases spanning the gap. The CDR3 length is 13 residues. The CDR3 is CASSLSSGRTQYF. CDR3 coding DNA: TGTGCCAGCAGCTTGTCGAGCGGAAGGACCCAGTACTTC.

V gene TRBV4-3 combines with J gene TRBJ2-5, with TRBD2 matching over 7 bases. Germline V CDR1 and CDR2: LGHNA, YSLEER. Losses at the gene ends were 1 base for V and 7 bases for J; bases not matched to a gene: 6. The CDR3 covers 14 residues. CDR3 nucleotides: TGCGCCAGCAGCCAAGGCGGGGGAGTTAGGACCCAGTACTTC. Residues: CASSQGGGVRTQYF.

This clonotype turned up a few times. The J gene is TRBJ2-3, the V gene TRBV10-3; TRBD2 aligns across 8 bases. V was clipped by 6 bases and J by 6 bases; unmatched bases: 11. The CDR3 is made up of 15 amino acids. Germline CDR1 reads ENHRY; CDR2 reads SYGVKD. CDR3 in amino acids: CAIRGLGQGQDTQYF. CDR3 nucleotide sequence: TGTGCCATCAGGGGACTAGGCCAAGGACAGGATACGCAGTATTTT.

Many counts were recorded for this clonotype. Sequence at one end of the junction differs from germline and may be a read error. The chain is built from TRBV5-1 and TRBJ2-1; the D gene is possibly TRBD2 (6 bases). CDR1 is SGHRS and CDR2 is YFSETQ in the germline V gene. This CDR3 contains 15 residues. In DNA, the CDR3 is TGTGCCAGCAGTTTAGCGGTAAGCTCCTACAATGAGCAGTTCTTC. Its protein is CASSLAVSSYNEQFF. Complete variable domain (other parts from reference TRBV5-1 and TRBJ2-1): KAGVTQTPRYLIKTRGQQVTLSCSPISGHRSVSWYQQTPGQGLQFLFEYFSETQRNKGNFPGRFSGRQFSNSRSEMNVSTLELGDSALYLCASSLAVSSYNEQFFGPGTRLTVL.

This clonotype was seen ten or more times. The genes are TRBV14 and TRBJ2-1; 7 nucleotides align to TRBD2. Trimming cost V 4 bases and J 0 bases; bases outside gene matches: 12. Germline V gene sequence: CDR1 SGHDN, CDR2 FVKESK. CDR3 length: 18 residues. The CDR3 here is CASSRPGGGIGSYNEQFF. For the CDR3, the DNA is TGTGCCAGCAGCCGACCGGGGGGAGGAATAGGCTCCTACAATGAGCAGTTCTTC.

In this sample, this clonotype turned up a few times. V is TRBV4-3 and J is TRBJ1-6, with D possibly being TRBD1 (6 bases). Trimming left V 1 base short and J 9 bases short, with 10 bases between. CDR3 size: 14 residues. Germline-derived CDR1 and CDR2 are LGHNA and YSLEER. The DNA for the CDR3 is TGCGCCAGCAGCCAAGCAGGGGCTCCTTCACCCCTCCACTTT. Translating gives CASSQAGAPSPLHF.

This clonotype occurred a few times. The V call is TRBV7-9, the J call TRBJ2-7; D possibly uses TRBD1 or TRBD2 (5 bases each). Germline loops: CDR1 SEHNR, CDR2 FQNEAQ (reference sequence). This CDR3 is built from 16 residues. V was cut by 0 bases and J by 5 bases, with 17 bases left in between. The CDR3 loop is CASSLALGGVKDEQYF. In nucleotides, the CDR3 is TGTGCCAGCAGCTTAGCGCTTGGGGGAGTAAAAGACGAGCAGTACTTC.